Listed here is a single TCR beta chain. With 0 bases removed from V and 6 bases from J, the gap between germline ends came to 20 bases. This CDR3 contains 16 residues. Per germline, CDR1 GTSNPN and CDR2 SVGIG (reference sequence). This sample is drawn from a study of blood T cell repertoires in COVID-19. Overall study context: T cells, B-cell-depleted T cells, or PBMCs provided the cDNA or gDNA that served as material.

What the recovered Cohort 3 donors had was two negative PCRs, clearance, or symptom resolution. Data came from immunoSEQ multiplex PCR; TCRdb stores just in-frame clones and leaves some out. The data hold around 290,000 clones, with around 90% observed a single time. Input material: PBMCs or T cells enriched from blood (not recorded which). The rearrangement links TRBV30 to TRBJ1-1; unclear D gene. The sequence was collected from a middle-aged woman who had recovered from COVID-19. The CDR3 DNA is TGTGCCTGGAGTGTACCCCACAAATCGGAGGACGCTGAAGCTTTCTTT. Protein sequence: CAWSVPHKSEDAEAFF.